One and the same sample provided the 9 T cell receptor beta chains below, sequenced in a study of radiation and T cells in renal cell carcinoma. Regarding time point: baseline pretreatment blood. The treatment is: 15 Gy SBRT to primary tumor, nephrectomy 4 weeks later. Data came from immunoSEQ multiplex PCR; TCRdb stores just in-frame clones and leaves some out. The table includes tens of thousands of clones, over 65% detected once. The source material was blood, sampled from a patient whose treatment included radiotherapy and nephrectomy. These receptors came from a man aged 55 to 69 with renal cell carcinoma.

V gene TRBV27 combines with J gene TRBJ2-5; D ambiguous. V was cut by 2 bases and J by 2 bases, with 15 bases left in between. The CDR3 is 16 residues long. Per germline, CDR1 MNHEY and CDR2 SMNVEV (reference sequence). The CDR3 protein is CASSLDPRKRQETQYF. The DNA of the CDR3 is TGTGCCAGCAGTTTAGACCCCCGTAAGAGACAAGAGACCCAGTACTTC.

This chain connects TRBV6-6 to TRBJ2-7; 13 bases are shared with TRBD2. The CDR3 consists of 15 residues. Trimming removed 6 bases from V and 1 base from J; junction bases left unmatched: 3. Looked up from germline, CDR1 is MNHNY and CDR2 is SVGAGI (reference sequence). CDR3 DNA sequence: TGTGCCAGCAGGGGACTAGCGGGAAGTTCCTACGAGCAGTACTTC. Translated, it gives CASRGLAGSSYEQYF.

The V and J genes are TRBV7-6 and TRBJ2-4, with D unresolved. In germline, CDR1 is SGHVS, CDR2 FNYEAQ. The germline V and J ends were trimmed by 0 bases and 6 bases, with 12 bases remaining between them. The CDR3 is 15 amino acids. CDR3 residues: CASSLAGGPLNIQYF. CDR3 in DNA: TGTGCCAGCAGCTTAGCGGGTGGCCCGTTAAACATTCAGTACTTC. Supplemented by reference TRBV7-6 and TRBJ2-4, the full variable domain reads GAGVSQSPRYKVTKRGQDVALRCDPISGHVSLYWYRQALGQGPEFLTYFNYEAQQDKSGLPNDRFSAERPEGSISTLTIQRTEQRDSAMYRCASSLAGGPLNIQYFGAGTRLSVL.

The chain links TRBV2 to TRBJ2-3; 9 bases map to TRBD1. V trimming: 8 bases; J trimming: 5 bases; junction bases outside the gene matches: 8. The CDR3 runs to 14 residues. CDR1 SNHLY and CDR2 FYNNEI come from the germline V gene. The CDR3 is CASARDRVEDTQYF. CDR3 nucleotide sequence: TGTGCCAGCGCCCGGGACAGGGTGGAAGATACGCAGTATTTT.

V and J are TRBV11-1 and TRBJ2-2; D might be TRBD2 (6 bases). The CDR3 consists of 14 residues. The germline V and J ends were trimmed by 9 bases and 5 bases, with 16 bases remaining between them. Germline V gives CDR1 SGHAT, CDR2 FQDESV (reference sequence). Here the CDR3 DNA reads TGTGCCAGTCAAAACGGGGGAAGTACCGGGGAGCTGTTTTTT. Amino acid sequence: CASQNGGSTGELFF.

The chain recombines TRBV7-8 with TRBJ2-1; 11 bases are shared with TRBD1. The germline gives CDR1 SGHVS, CDR2 FQNEAQ. This CDR3 spans 16 amino acids. V shed 6 bases and J 6 bases; nucleotides not matched to a gene: 10. CDR3 sequence (DNA): TGTGCCAGCAGGACTCTAACCGGGACAGGGGGCAATGAGCAGTTCTTC. It translates to CASRTLTGTGGNEQFF.

The gene calls are TRBV7-6 and TRBJ2-2, with D unresolved. The CDR3 runs 14 residues. V lost 5 bases and J lost 6, with 13 bases in between. The germline gives CDR1 SGHVS, CDR2 FNYEAQ. This chain's CDR3 is CASSPPFVAGELFF. The CDR3 coding sequence is TGTGCCAGCAGCCCACCCTTTGTCGCCGGGGAGCTGTTTTTT.

This clone appeared a few times. This chain links TRBV19 with TRBJ2-3; D perhaps matches TRBD2 (6 bases). The V gene lost 1 base and the J gene lost 6 bases, with 17 bases spanning the gap. The CDR3 contains 16 residues. The germline V gene has CDR1 LNHDA and CDR2 SQIVND (reference sequence). The CDR3 sequence is CASSIVRELPPDTQYF. The DNA of the CDR3 is TGTGCCAGTAGTATAGTCCGGGAGCTCCCCCCCGATACGCAGTATTTT.

This chain connects TRBV5-1 to TRBJ2-2; D assignment may be TRBD1 or TRBD2 (5 bases each). The CDR3 consists of 13 residues. Between the trimmed V and J ends, which lost 4 bases and 10 bases, there was a span of 14 bases. The germline V gene encodes CDR1 SGHRS and CDR2 YFSETQ. CDR3 DNA: TGCGCCAGCAGCCCCCCGAGGGGCGAGGAGCTGTTTTTT. Its translation is CASSPPRGEELFF.